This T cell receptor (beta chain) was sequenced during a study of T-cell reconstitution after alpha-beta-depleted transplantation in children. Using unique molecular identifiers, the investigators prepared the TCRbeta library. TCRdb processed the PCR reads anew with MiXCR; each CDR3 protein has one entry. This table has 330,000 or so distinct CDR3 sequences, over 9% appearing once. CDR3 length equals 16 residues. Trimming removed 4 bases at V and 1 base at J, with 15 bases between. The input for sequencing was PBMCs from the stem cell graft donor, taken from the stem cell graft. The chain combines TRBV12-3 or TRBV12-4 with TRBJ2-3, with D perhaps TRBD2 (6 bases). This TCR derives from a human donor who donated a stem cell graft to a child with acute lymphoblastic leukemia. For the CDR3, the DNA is TGTGCCAGCAGTTCCTCAACTAGGAGGGGCACAGATACGCAGTATTTT. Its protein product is CASSSSTRRGTDTQYF.